The present T cell receptor beta chain was sequenced within a study of T cell responses to AZD1222 COVID-19 vaccine. The wider study: Pooled together were second doses at about 4 or about 12 weeks.

Study-level results: Donors in the cohort were predominantly white British and more often female, and clonal diversity was possibly underestimated. Among AZD1222 vaccinees, only six were seropositive at baseline. Along spike, vaccine-associated CD4 TCRs were found throughout, with dominance at 160-218 and 743-854.

The table came from immunoSEQ multiplex PCR; TCRdb's copy has only in-frame clones and leaves some out. The sample includes 75,000 to 100,000 clones, around 89% of them seen just once. About this clone itself: As yet, its antigen is unknown.

Specimen: peripheral blood, collected on day 0 of AZD1222 vaccination. This clonotype originated in an adult in good health.

CDR3 loop: CASSRGTGGSNQPQHF. CDR3 in DNA: TGTGCCAGCAGCCGAGGGACAGGGGGTAGCAATCAGCCCCAGCATTTT. The chain employs TRBV7-9 and TRBJ1-5; TRBD1 matches 11 bases. The germline CDR1 and CDR2 sequences are SEHNR and FQNEAQ (reference sequence). The CDR3 covers 16 residues. Trimming cost V 5 bases and J 0 bases; bases outside gene matches: 3.